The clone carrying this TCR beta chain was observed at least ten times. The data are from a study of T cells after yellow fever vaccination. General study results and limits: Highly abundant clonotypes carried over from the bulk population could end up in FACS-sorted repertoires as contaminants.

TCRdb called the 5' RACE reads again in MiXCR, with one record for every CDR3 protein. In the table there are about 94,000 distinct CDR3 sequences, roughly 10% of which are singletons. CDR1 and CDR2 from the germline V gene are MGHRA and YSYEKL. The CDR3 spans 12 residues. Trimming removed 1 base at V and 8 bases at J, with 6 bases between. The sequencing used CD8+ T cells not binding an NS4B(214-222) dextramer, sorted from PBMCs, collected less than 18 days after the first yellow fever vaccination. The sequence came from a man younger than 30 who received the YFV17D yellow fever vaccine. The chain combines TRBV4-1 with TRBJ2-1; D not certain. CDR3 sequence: CASSQVGDEQFF. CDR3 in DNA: TGCGCCAGCAGCCAAGTAGGCGATGAGCAGTTCTTC.